The next 23 T cell receptor beta chains were all read from a single sample in a study of blood T cell repertoires in COVID-19. Measured with immunoSEQ multiplex PCR; TCRdb has only the in-frame clones, and not every one. The sample lists roughly 280,000 clones; over 65% were seen once. Sequencing was carried out using peripheral blood. The receptors shown here come from a man in his sixties who had recovered from COVID-19.

This clone was counted a few times. One end of the junction varies from germline; a read error may be responsible. J is TRBJ2-1 and V is TRBV15; D gene uncertain. This CDR3 spans 13 amino acids. CDR1 is LNHNV and CDR2 is YYDKDF in the germline V gene (reference sequence). The CDR3: CATSRDGLNYRVF. CDR3 coding DNA: TGTGCCACCAGCAGAGATGGGTTGAACTATCGGGTCTTC.

The chain joins TRBV7-2 to TRBJ2-5; 8 nucleotides line up with TRBD2. The CDR3 spans 13 residues. CDR1 and CDR2 (germline): SGHTA, FQGNSA. Germline trimming cut 8 bases from V and 4 bases from J; bases unmatched to any gene: 6. The CDR3 sequence: CASGRGVLETQYF. CDR3 bases: TGTGCCAGCGGGCGGGGGGTTCTAGAGACCCAGTACTTC.

This clone was counted a few times. V gene TRBV5-1 combines with J gene TRBJ2-5; 9 bases line up with TRBD1. With V trimmed by 3 bases and J by 4 bases, 4 bases remained unmatched. CDR3 length: 14 amino acids. The V gene's germline CDR1 is SGHRS and CDR2 YFSETQ. CDR3 region: CASSSRTGAETQYF. CDR3 DNA sequence: TGCGCCAGCAGCTCGAGGACAGGGGCAGAGACCCAGTACTTC.

The genes are TRBV28 and TRBJ2-2, with 12 bases matching TRBD2. With V trimmed by 7 bases and J by 4 bases, 1 base remained unmatched. The V gene's germline CDR1 is MDHEN and CDR2 SYDVKM. The CDR3 has 14 amino acids. The CDR3, as DNA: TGTGCCAGCATGGGACTAGCGGGCACCGGGGAGCTGTTTTTT. It is translated as CASMGLAGTGELFF.

The CDR3 spells CASSQEGFKTSGRVYEQYF. CDR3 nucleotides: TGTGCCAGCAGCCAAGAGGGCTTTAAGACTAGCGGGAGGGTTTACGAGCAGTACTTC. J is TRBJ2-7 and V is TRBV4-2; 14 bases are shared with TRBD2. V gave up 0 bases and J gave up 4 bases; unmatched junction bases: 11. There are 19 residues in the CDR3. Per the germline V gene, CDR1 is LGHNA and CDR2 is YNFKEQ.

The gene calls are TRBV9 and TRBJ1-2; a weak D match, TRBD1 (6 bases). The CDR3 covers 13 residues. Germline CDR1 is SGDLS and CDR2 is YYNGEE. With 0 bases removed from V and 13 bases from J, the gap between germline ends came to 16 bases. The DNA of the CDR3 is TGTGCCAGCAGCGTAGTTTCGGACAGTCCCTCCACCTTC. Encoded protein: CASSVVSDSPSTF.

The V call is TRBV27, the J call TRBJ2-1; D uncertain. The CDR3 has 12 amino acids. V was clipped by 4 bases and J by 7 bases, with 8 bases between them. CDR1 is MNHEY and CDR2 is SMNVEV in the germline V gene (reference sequence). This chain's CDR3 is CASSSRVNEQFF. The CDR3 DNA reads TGTGCCAGCAGTTCCCGAGTGAATGAGCAGTTCTTC.

This rearrangement joins TRBV9 to TRBJ1-3; 7 bases match TRBD1. There are 15 residues in the CDR3. CDR1 SGDLS and CDR2 YYNGEE come from the germline V gene. V lost 4 bases, J lost 4 bases, and 8 bases stayed unmatched. CDR3 in DNA: TGTGCCAGCAGCCAAAGAACAGGGGTCGGAAACACCATATATTTT. It yields the protein CASSQRTGVGNTIYF.

A few counts support this clone. The chain is built from TRBV2 and TRBJ2-2; TRBD2 agrees at 11 bases. This CDR3 region has 15 residues. The germline V gene encodes CDR1 SNHLY and CDR2 FYNNEI. Trimming at V came to 3 bases and at J to 7 bases, leaving 4 bases not matched to a gene. DNA for the CDR3: TGTGCCAGCAGTGATGGACTAGCGGGTAACGGGGAGCTGTTTTTT. As protein: CASSDGLAGNGELFF.

The chain recombines TRBV7-8 with TRBJ1-6; 7 positions agree with TRBD1. V dropped 5 bases and J dropped 7; count of bases not matched to a gene: 8. Germline V gene data show CDR1 as SGHVS and CDR2 as FQNEAQ. The CDR3 has 15 residues. CDR3 amino acids: CASSLTGVPNSPLHF. CDR3 nucleotide sequence: TGTGCCAGCAGCCTAACAGGGGTACCCAATTCACCCCTCCACTTT. The variable domain in full, with the rest retrieved from reference TRBV7-8 and TRBJ1-6, is GAGVSQSPRYKVAKRGQDVALRCDPISGHVSLFWYQQALGQGPEFLTYFQNEAQLDKSGLPSDRFFAERPEGSVSTLKIQRTQQEDSAVYLCASSLTGVPNSPLHFGNGTRLTVT.

The chain carries TRBV27 and TRBJ2-2, with 16 bases that match TRBD2. Trimming took 5 bases from V and 4 from J; bases not matched to a gene: 7. The CDR3 has 18 amino acids. In germline, CDR1 is MNHEY, CDR2 SMNVEV (reference sequence). CDR3 bases: TGTGCCAGCAGTACGCCGGGACTAGCGGGGGGGCCCACCGGGGAGCTGTTTTTT. It yields the protein CASSTPGLAGGPTGELFF.

The CDR3 region has the DNA TGTGCCAGCAATGGGGGGGCAAACACTGAAGCTTTCTTT. This encodes CASNGGANTEAFF. This chain links TRBV12-3 or TRBV12-4 with TRBJ1-1, with TRBD1 as a possible D gene (6 bases). The CDR3 is made up of 13 amino acids. The V gene lost 7 bases and the J gene lost 2 bases, with 11 bases spanning the gap.

The chain couples TRBV30 to TRBJ2-3; no firm D call. The CDR3 runs to 15 residues. CDR1 and CDR2 from the germline V gene are GTSNPN and SVGIG (reference sequence). Trimming shortened V by 2 bases and J by 0 bases, and 12 bases separated the two germline ends. CDR3 amino acids: CAWSLRLTSTDTQYF. CDR3 bases: TGTGCCTGGAGTCTGAGACTGACTAGCACAGATACGCAGTATTTT.

The chain has TRBV5-4 and TRBJ2-7; weak D call: TRBD2 (5 bases). Germline V gene lookup returns CDR1 SGHNT and CDR2 YYREEE (reference sequence). Between the trimmed V and J ends, which lost 0 bases and 4 bases, there was a span of 8 bases. The CDR3 spans 13 residues. The CDR3 nucleotides read TGTGCCAGCAGCTTGGGGGAGCAGTACGAGCAGTACTTC. Translation: CASSLGEQYEQYF.

The chain combines TRBV6-5 with TRBJ2-1; D uncertain. The V end was cut by 2 bases, the J end by 9 bases, with 11 bases between. CDR1 MNHEY and CDR2 SVGAGI come from the germline V gene. The CDR3 is 13 residues long. The CDR3 DNA reads TGTGCCAGCAGTTACGGTCGAGCGACTGAGCAGTTCTTC. This translates into CASSYGRATEQFF.

The chain combines TRBV6-2 or TRBV6-3 with TRBJ2-7; TRBD2 agrees at 12 bases. The CDR3 sequence is 16 residues long. Per germline, CDR1 MNHEY and CDR2 SVGEGT. Trimming cost V 4 bases and J 5 bases; bases outside gene matches: 9. CDR3 coding DNA: TGTGCCAGCAGTTTTAAACTAGCGGGAGGAAGCCACGAGCAGTACTTC. Its protein product is CASSFKLAGGSHEQYF.

This chain connects TRBV5-6 to TRBJ2-7, with 9 bases that match TRBD1. Looked up from germline, CDR1 is SGHDT and CDR2 is YYEEEE. The CDR3 length is 13 residues. J gave up 2 bases and V 4 bases, and 1 base lay outside the gene matches. The CDR3 bases are TGTGCCAGCAGCACAGGGGGCGCCTACGAGCAGTACTTC. This codes for CASSTGGAYEQYF.

In DNA form, the CDR3 reads TGTGCCAGCAGCCAAGGGGACAGGGTTTCACCCCTCCACTTT. Residues: CASSQGDRVSPLHF. The chain uses TRBV3-1 (or the pseudogene TRBV3-2) and TRBJ1-6; 9 bases agree with TRBD1. The trim removed 1 base at V and 9 bases at J, leaving 1 base unmatched. CDR1 LGHDT and CDR2 YNNKEL come from the germline V gene (reference sequence). The CDR3 spans 14 residues.

The CDR3 spells CASSFQGRNQPQHF. The CDR3 DNA reads TGTGCCAGCAGTTTCCAGGGTCGTAATCAGCCCCAGCATTTT. The chain carries TRBV28 and TRBJ1-5, with a tentative D call TRBD1 (5 bases). This CDR3 comprises 14 residues. V shed 3 bases and J shed 4 bases, with 10 bases lying between them. Germline loops: CDR1 MDHEN, CDR2 SYDVKM.

The chain joins TRBV6-1 to TRBJ1-5, with TRBD1 as a possible D gene (5 bases). Trimming left V 3 bases short and J 5 bases short, with 11 bases between. CDR1 and CDR2 from the germline V gene are MNHNS and SASEGT. This CDR3 is 14 amino acids long. CDR3 in amino acids: CASSDDWGDQPQHF. CDR3 nucleotide sequence: TGTGCCAGCAGTGACGACTGGGGCGATCAGCCCCAGCATTTT.

This clone was recorded many times. The chain carries TRBV7-9 and TRBJ1-2, with 12 bases matching TRBD1. CDR3 length equals 15 residues. V shed 4 bases and J 8 bases; nucleotides not matched to a gene: 8. Germline CDR1 SEHNR, CDR2 FQNEAQ (reference sequence). The CDR3 here is CASSSPGQGAGGYTF. The CDR3 bases are TGTGCCAGCAGCTCGCCGGGACAGGGGGCGGGAGGCTACACCTTC.

The rearrangement uses TRBV18 and TRBJ1-6; TRBD1 is a possible D gene (6 bases). The CDR3 sequence is 14 residues long. Germline lookup yields CDR1 KGHSH and CDR2 LQKENI. V lost 3 bases and J 4 bases, leaving 7 bases between the germline ends. Written as DNA, the CDR3 is TGTGCCAGCTCACCGGACAGTTATAATTCACCCCTCCACTTT. Amino acid sequence: CASSPDSYNSPLHF.

The CDR3 reads CASRRRGGSGTQYF. CDR3 DNA: TGTGCCAGCAGACGTCGAGGCGGGTCAGGGACCCAGTACTTC. The rearrangement links TRBV6-5 to TRBJ2-5; perhaps TRBD2 as D (5 bases). Germline values: CDR1 MNHEY, CDR2 SVGAGI. This CDR3 has 14 amino acids. Trimming took off 6 bases at V and 7 bases at J, with 18 bases between the two ends.